The present entry profiles one TCR beta chain with its context. Its specificity is not known. The sample comes from a study of OX40 agonist ivuxolimab in advanced cancers. Trimming at V came to 5 bases and at J to 4 bases, leaving 7 bases not matched to a gene. The CDR3 is 14 amino acids. The V gene's germline CDR1 is MNHEY and CDR2 SMNVEV (reference sequence). Overall study results and limits: CD8+ T cells were the subset that, on average, had more expanded clones than CD4+.

Baseline was the first blood sampling point, followed by cycle 4 day 1 and cycle 7 day 1. Assay: immunoSEQ multiplex PCR; the TCRdb copy retains only in-frame clones and omits some. The data show about 80,000 clones, with approximately 86% seen just once and roughly 1.9% held by the top ten. The V call is TRBV27, the J call TRBJ2-7; 8 bases agree with TRBD2. The specimen comprised CD4+ or CD8+ T cells sorted from blood, sampled in a trial of the OX40 agonist ivuxolimab. This clonotype originated in an adult with an advanced solid tumor such as melanoma, head and neck, liver or kidney cancer. This chain's CDR3 is CASSPIGRVYEQYF. CDR3 in DNA: TGTGCCAGCAGTCCCATCGGGAGGGTATACGAGCAGTACTTC.